This passage covers 22 T cell receptor beta chains from one sample sequenced in a study of cytomegalovirus exposure and HLA in healthy donors. In the PCR, 60 Vbeta and 13 Jbeta primers were used. The method was immunoSEQ multiplex PCR; TCRdb's version includes in-frame clones alone and lacks a portion of them. The data hold about 160,000 clones, with roughly 80% observed a single time. The sample consisted of PBMCs. These receptors originate from a woman aged 25 to 39 in good health and CMV-seronegative.

For this clone: At one boundary the junction diverges from the germline segment, which might be a read error. The rearrangement uses TRBV2 and TRBJ1-2; D perhaps matches TRBD1 (6 bases). The CDR3 consists of 14 residues. Germline V CDR1 and CDR2: SNHLY, FYNNEI. The CDR3: CASCEDSRNYGYTF. As DNA, the CDR3 is TGTGCCAGCTGTGAGGACAGCAGAAACTATGGCTACACCTTC.

The chain combines TRBV27 with TRBJ1-1; TRBD1 matches 12 bases. V lost 4 bases to trimming and J lost 11 bases; unmatched junction nucleotides: 5. This CDR3 spans 13 amino acids. Germline CDR1 is MNHEY and CDR2 is SMNVEV (reference sequence). In DNA, the CDR3 is TGTGCCAGCAGTTGGGGGACAGGGGGCTACGCTTTCTTT. Encoded protein: CASSWGTGGYAFF.

The rearrangement links TRBV7-2 to TRBJ2-3; 14 bases match TRBD2. The J segment lost 1 base and the V segment lost 5 bases, leaving 2 bases of the junction unmatched. The CDR3 sequence is 16 residues long. Per germline, CDR1 SGHTA and CDR2 FQGNSA. CDR3 in amino acids: CASSEGLAGGTDTQYF. Here the CDR3 DNA reads TGTGCCAGCAGCGAGGGACTAGCGGGGGGCACAGATACGCAGTATTTT. Complete variable domain (other parts from reference TRBV7-2 and TRBJ2-3): GAGVSQSPSNKVTEKGKDVELRCDPISGHTALYWYRQSLGQGLEFLIYFQGNSAPDKSGLPSDRFSAERTGGSVSTLTIQRTQQEDSAVYLCASSEGLAGGTDTQYFGPGTRLTVL.

The V and J genes are TRBV6-1 and TRBJ2-3; no clear D. There are 13 residues in the CDR3. Germline CDR1 MNHNS, CDR2 SASEGT. Trimming left V 5 bases short and J 4 bases short, with 10 bases between. The CDR3 sequence: CASSLSGSDTQYF. CDR3 nucleotide sequence: TGTGCCAGCAGTTTATCCGGGTCAGATACGCAGTATTTT.

The chain combines TRBV2 with TRBJ2-5; TRBD1 aligns across 11 bases. The germline V gene has CDR1 SNHLY and CDR2 FYNNEI. The ends lost 7 bases at V and 4 bases at J; junction bases unmatched: 8. The CDR3 contains 15 residues. The CDR3, as DNA: TGTGCCAGCATGCCGGCCGGGACAGGGGGAGAGACCCAGTACTTC. Its translation is CASMPAGTGGETQYF.

This clone was counted only a few times. The V call is TRBV30, the J call TRBJ1-1, with 7 bases aligning to TRBD1. Germline loops: CDR1 GTSNPN, CDR2 SVGIG (reference sequence). J was trimmed by 0 bases and V by 5 bases; bases with no gene match: 3. This CDR3 has 13 amino acids. CDR3 DNA sequence: TGTGCCTGGGCGGGACAGATGAACACTGAAGCTTTCTTT. Its protein is CAWAGQMNTEAFF.

V and J are TRBV19 and TRBJ2-7; D not certain. CDR3 length: 13 residues. Deletions cut 3 bases from V and 2 bases from J, with 8 bases between. Germline CDR1 reads LNHDA; CDR2 reads SQIVND (reference sequence). CDR3 in amino acids: CASSIGFTYEQYF. CDR3 DNA: TGTGCCAGTAGTATCGGGTTTACCTACGAGCAGTACTTC.

The chain has TRBV19 and TRBJ1-1, with TRBD1 as a possible D gene (5 bases). V lost 2 bases and J 2 bases, leaving 9 bases between the germline ends. Germline V lookup: CDR1 LNHDA, CDR2 SQIVND (reference sequence). The CDR3 is made up of 14 amino acids. The CDR3 region has the DNA TGTGCCAGTAGTATACGGGACTACAACACTGAAGCTTTCTTT. Its translation is CASSIRDYNTEAFF.

This chain joins TRBV5-1 and TRBJ2-3; TRBD1 matches 7 bases. CDR1 SGHRS and CDR2 YFSETQ come from the germline V gene. This CDR3 contains 15 residues. The J segment lost 0 bases and the V segment lost 4 bases, leaving 5 bases of the junction unmatched. CDR3 sequence (DNA): TGCGCCAGCAGCCGGGACAGCTCTAGCACAGATACGCAGTATTTT. Translated: CASSRDSSSTDTQYF.

This clone was counted a single time. This sequence joins TRBV15 and TRBJ2-2, with 10 bases matching TRBD2. The V gene's germline CDR1 is LNHNV and CDR2 YYDKDF (reference sequence). The CDR3 is 21 amino acids. V lost 4 bases, J lost 9 bases, and 26 bases stayed unmatched. The CDR3 nucleotides read TGTGCCACCAGCAACTCTCTAGCGGGGGACCTTACTCCCCGGCTCCAGCGGGAGCTGTTTTTT. Translated: CATSNSLAGDLTPRLQRELFF.

This chain uses TRBV7-2 with TRBJ2-7, with D uncertain. CDR3 length: 13 residues. The V gene's germline CDR1 is SGHTA and CDR2 FQGNSA. The ends were cut back, 1 base at V and 7 bases at J, with 11 bases in the middle. The CDR3 loop reads CASSLDRVREQYF. The DNA for the CDR3 is TGTGCCAGCAGCTTAGATCGGGTAAGGGAGCAGTACTTC.

A few counts support this clone. This chain uses TRBV6-1 with TRBJ1-4; no firm D call. Germline CDR1 reads MNHNS; CDR2 reads SASEGT. V dropped 0 bases and J dropped 11 bases, with 13 bases sitting between them. The CDR3 sequence is 14 residues long. The CDR3 nucleotides are TGTGCCAGCAGTGAAGCGGGTCCACGGAGGAAACTGTTTTTT. It encodes CASSEAGPRRKLFF.

The chain is built from TRBV5-1 and TRBJ2-5; D not certain. The V gene lost 4 bases and the J gene lost 7 bases, with 14 bases spanning the gap. The CDR3 is 13 amino acids. Germline V gene lookup returns CDR1 SGHRS and CDR2 YFSETQ. DNA for the CDR3: TGCGCCAGCAGCATAACTGAGGCTGGGACCCAGTACTTC. Residues: CASSITEAGTQYF. Drawing the rest from reference TRBV5-1 and TRBJ2-5, the complete variable domain is KAGVTQTPRYLIKTRGQQVTLSCSPISGHRSVSWYQQTPGQGLQFLFEYFSETQRNKGNFPGRFSGRQFSNSRSEMNVSTLELGDSALYLCASSITEAGTQYFGPGTRLLVL.

This clone was counted a few times. The genes are TRBV27 and TRBJ1-6; TRBD1 matches 10 bases. The V segment lost 2 bases and the J segment 6 bases; nucleotides outside the gene matches: 1. Germline V lookup: CDR1 MNHEY, CDR2 SMNVEV (reference sequence). CDR3 length: 15 amino acids. The CDR3 protein is CASSLGDRGNSPLHF. CDR3 bases: TGTGCCAGCAGTTTAGGGGACAGGGGTAATTCACCCCTCCACTTT.

V gene TRBV6-1 combines with J gene TRBJ2-7, with D possibly TRBD1 on 6 matching bases. The CDR3 extends over 13 amino acids. Trimming shortened V by 6 bases and J by 2 bases, and 11 bases separated the two germline ends. Germline CDR1 MNHNS, CDR2 SASEGT. CDR3 bases: TGTGCCAGCAGCCGGACAGCCCCCTACGAGCAGTACTTC. Amino acid sequence: CASSRTAPYEQYF.

The chain carries TRBV4-1 and TRBJ2-1; D is unresolved. V was shortened by 5 bases and J by 10 bases, with 15 bases between the two germline ends. The germline V gene encodes CDR1 MGHRA and CDR2 YSYEKL. The CDR3 has 13 amino acids. The CDR3 is CASSAYQAYEQFF. As DNA, the CDR3 is TGCGCCAGCAGCGCCTATCAAGCATACGAGCAGTTCTTC.

In its sample, this clone was seen once. The chain is built from TRBV5-1 and TRBJ1-1, with TRBD1 matching over 10 bases. V shed 0 bases and J 0 bases; nucleotides not matched to a gene: 2. From germline, CDR1 is SGHRS and CDR2 YFSETQ. The CDR3 runs to 16 residues. The CDR3 loop is CASSLGQGAMNTEAFF. In nucleotides, the CDR3 is TGCGCCAGCAGCTTGGGACAGGGGGCTATGAACACTGAAGCTTTCTTT.

In this sample, this clone turned up a few times. The DNA of the CDR3 is TGTGCCAGCAGTGTCTTTACGGGGGTGCTGGTTCAGCCCCAGCATTTT. It yields the protein CASSVFTGVLVQPQHF. This chain links TRBV6-1 with TRBJ1-5; maybe TRBD1 (5 bases). The CDR3 runs to 16 residues. V dropped 4 bases and J dropped 6 bases, with 19 bases sitting between them. The germline V gene encodes CDR1 MNHNS and CDR2 SASEGT.

V usage is TRBV7-9 and J usage is TRBJ1-1, with unresolved D. The CDR3 totals 12 residues. Trimming took 5 bases from V and 6 from J, leaving 10 bases between them. Per germline, CDR1 SEHNR and CDR2 FQNEAQ (reference sequence). CDR3 sequence (DNA): TGTGCCAGCAGCCTGGAGTCCCCTGAAGCTTTCTTT. It encodes CASSLESPEAFF.

Here the CDR3 DNA reads TGTGCCAGCAGTGACACTTCCTATGGCTACACCTTC. Its protein is CASSDTSYGYTF. The rearrangement links TRBV2 to TRBJ1-2; D gene unclear. The germline gives CDR1 SNHLY, CDR2 FYNNEI. CDR3 length: 12 residues. With 3 bases removed from V and 4 bases from J, the gap between germline ends came to 6 bases.

V gene TRBV30 combines with J gene TRBJ1-3; D unresolved. In germline, CDR1 is GTSNPN, CDR2 SVGIG (reference sequence). The CDR3 totals 13 residues. Trimming removed 7 bases at V and 0 bases at J, with 10 bases between. The CDR3 is CASTAGSGNTIYF. DNA for the CDR3: TGTGCCTCGACCGCGGGCTCTGGAAACACCATATATTTT.

This chain links TRBV11-3 with TRBJ2-1, with unresolved D. Trimming stripped 1 base from V and 9 bases from J, with 7 bases between. The CDR3 spans 12 residues. CDR1 is SGHNT and CDR2 is YENEEA in the germline V gene. This chain's CDR3 is CASSLAGGEQFF. The DNA of the CDR3 is TGTGCCAGCAGCTTAGCGGGTGGTGAGCAGTTCTTC.